This TCR beta chain was retrieved from a study of Graves' ophthalmopathy and Graves' hyperthyroidism. Findings and caveats of the study: Most clonotypes expanded in thyroid above 0.001 frequency were present in blood too.

RNA transcripts were the source from which TCR beta CDR3 regions were amplified. HTBI-primed first-round RT-PCR preceded second-round multiplex PCR. TCRdb analysed the multiplex PCR reads with MiXCR anew, one entry per CDR3 protein. The sample includes about 380,000 distinct CDR3 sequences, 15% to 19% of them seen just once. The CDR3 loop spans 17 amino acids. Germline trimming cut 4 bases from V and 5 bases from J; bases unmatched to any gene: 14. Germline-derived CDR1 and CDR2 are SGDLS and YYNGEE. By frequency in the sample, this clonotype is medium-sized. Its antigen is not known. Sequencing was carried out using peripheral blood. The TCR was taken from a woman aged 18 to 35 with stable Graves' hyperthyroidism. The chain carries TRBV9 and TRBJ2-2; 7 bases line up with TRBD2. CDR3 DNA: TGTGCCAGCAGCCCCTTCATCACGGGGGGAGGTACCGGGGAGCTGTTTTTT. It specifies CASSPFITGGGTGELFF.